This TCR beta chain originates from a study of technical replicates of blood from a few donors. Measured with immunoSEQ multiplex PCR; TCRdb has only the in-frame clones, and not every one. Of about 56,000 clones in the sample, about 95% are singletons; the top ten hold 3.1%. Germline assignment: CDR1 SEHNR and CDR2 FQNEAQ (reference sequence). V lost 0 bases to trimming and J lost 0 bases; unmatched junction nucleotides: 13. This CDR3 region has 19 residues. The V and J genes are TRBV7-9 and TRBJ1-1; TRBD1 agrees at 7 bases. The sample taken for sequencing was PBMCs. The sequence was obtained from a human donor in good health. Some clones in this sample may be carry-over from other donors' samples. CDR3 sequence (DNA): TGTGCCAGCAGCTTAGCGTTAGGGACAGCAAAATTTATGAACACTGAAGCTTTCTTT. Residues: CASSLALGTAKFMNTEAFF. The full variable domain, in which reference TRBV7-9 and TRBJ1-1 provide the parts outside the CDR3, is DTGVSQNPRHKITKRGQNVTFRCDPISEHNRLYWYRQTLGQGPEFLTYFQNEAQLEKSRLLSDRFSAERPKGSFSTLEIQRTEQGDSAMYLCASSLALGTAKFMNTEAFFGQGTRLTVV.